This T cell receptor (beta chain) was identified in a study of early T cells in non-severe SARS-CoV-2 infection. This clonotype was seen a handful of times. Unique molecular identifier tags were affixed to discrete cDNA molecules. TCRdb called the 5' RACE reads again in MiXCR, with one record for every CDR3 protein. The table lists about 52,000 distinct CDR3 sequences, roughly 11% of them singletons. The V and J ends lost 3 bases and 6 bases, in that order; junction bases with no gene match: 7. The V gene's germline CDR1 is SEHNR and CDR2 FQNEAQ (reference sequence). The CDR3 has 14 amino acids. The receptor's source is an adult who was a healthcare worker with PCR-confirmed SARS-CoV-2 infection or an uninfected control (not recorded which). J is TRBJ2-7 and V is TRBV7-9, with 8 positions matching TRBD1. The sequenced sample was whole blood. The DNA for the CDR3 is TGTGCCAGCAGCTTCATTCAGGGGGCTGGCGAGCAGTACTTC. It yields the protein CASSFIQGAGEQYF.